A single sample is the source of the 6 T cell receptor beta chains below, sequenced in a study of cytomegalovirus exposure and HLA in healthy donors. The PCR had 60 Vbeta and 13 Jbeta primers. Clones were sequenced by immunoSEQ multiplex PCR, and TCRdb holds only the in-frame ones, with some missing. This sample carries some 130,000 clones, with approximately 1.6% going to the ten biggest clones. Sequenced material: PBMCs. The source of these receptors is a woman aged 40-49 years in good health and CMV-seropositive.

V is TRBV4-1 and J is TRBJ2-1, with 15 nucleotides matching TRBD2. V trimming: 4 bases; J trimming: 4 bases; junction bases outside the gene matches: 5. CDR1 and CDR2 (germline): MGHRA, YSYEKL. The CDR3 is made up of 17 amino acids. CDR3 DNA: TGCGCCAGCAGCCTGGGACTAGCGGGAGGTGGGTACAATGAGCAGTTCTTC. This codes for CASSLGLAGGGYNEQFF.

The V gene is TRBV30, the J gene TRBJ2-2; possibly TRBD2 for D (6 bases). V lost 8 bases to trimming and J lost 8 bases, with 15 bases between them. This CDR3 spans 12 amino acids. The germline V gene encodes CDR1 GTSNPN and CDR2 SVGIG (reference sequence). CDR3 nucleotide sequence: TGTGCCCGGGACTGGATGGGAGGGGAGCTGTTTTTT. Translating it yields CARDWMGGELFF.

The chain employs TRBV18 and TRBJ1-4; 7 bases are a match to TRBD1. The germline V gene has CDR1 KGHSH and CDR2 LQKENI. CDR3 size: 14 residues. V trimming: 3 bases; J trimming: 4 bases; junction bases outside the gene matches: 2. As DNA, the CDR3 is TGTGCCAGCTCACCGGGACAGAATAATGAAAAACTGTTTTTT. The encoded protein is CASSPGQNNEKLFF.

The chain links TRBV5-1 to TRBJ1-1; unclear D gene. V lost 0 bases to trimming and J lost 6 bases, with 9 bases between them. The CDR3 extends over 13 amino acids. Germline CDR1 is SGHRS and CDR2 is YFSETQ. The CDR3 coding sequence is TGCGCCAGCAGCTTGGCCCCCCAATCTGAAGCTTTCTTT. Its translation is CASSLAPQSEAFF.

This chain uses TRBV4-2 with TRBJ1-1; 12 nucleotides align to TRBD1. V lost 1 base and J lost 1; bases outside the gene matches: 4. Germline V gene lookup returns CDR1 LGHNA and CDR2 YNFKEQ. This CDR3 contains 17 residues. CDR3 sequence: CASSQVGTGGENTEAFF. The CDR3 DNA reads TGTGCCAGCAGCCAAGTCGGGACAGGGGGCGAGAACACTGAAGCTTTCTTT.

The rearrangement joins TRBV4-3 to TRBJ2-3; D not resolved. The CDR3 is 13 residues long. The V end was cut by 2 bases, the J end by 6 bases, with 9 bases between. The V gene's germline CDR1 is LGHNA and CDR2 YSLEER. The CDR3 coding sequence is TGCGCCAGCAGCCAACTCCTAGAGGATACGCAGTATTTT. This gives the protein CASSQLLEDTQYF.